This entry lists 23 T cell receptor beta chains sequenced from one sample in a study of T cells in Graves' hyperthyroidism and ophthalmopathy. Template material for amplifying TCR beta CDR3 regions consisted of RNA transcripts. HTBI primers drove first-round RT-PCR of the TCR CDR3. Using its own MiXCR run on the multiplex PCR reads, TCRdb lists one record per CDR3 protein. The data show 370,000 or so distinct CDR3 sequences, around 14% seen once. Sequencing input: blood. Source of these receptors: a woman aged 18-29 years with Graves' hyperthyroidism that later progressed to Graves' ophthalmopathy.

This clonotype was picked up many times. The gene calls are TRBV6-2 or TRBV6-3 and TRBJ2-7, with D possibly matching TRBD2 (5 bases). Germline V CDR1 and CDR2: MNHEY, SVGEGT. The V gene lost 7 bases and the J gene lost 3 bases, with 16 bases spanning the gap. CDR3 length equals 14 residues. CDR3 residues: CASTKTRTFYEQYF. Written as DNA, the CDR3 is TGTGCCAGCACCAAGACGAGGACTTTCTACGAGCAGTACTTC.

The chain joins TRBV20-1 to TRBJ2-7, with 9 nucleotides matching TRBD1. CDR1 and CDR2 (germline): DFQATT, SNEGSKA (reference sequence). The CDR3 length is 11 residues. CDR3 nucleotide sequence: TGCAGCCGGGACAGGGCCCACGAGCAGTACTTC. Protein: CSRDRAHEQYF.

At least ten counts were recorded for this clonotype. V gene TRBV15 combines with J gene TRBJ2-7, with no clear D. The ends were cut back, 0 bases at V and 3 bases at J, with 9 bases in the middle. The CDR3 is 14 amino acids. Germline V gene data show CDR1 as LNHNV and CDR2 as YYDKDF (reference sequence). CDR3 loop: CATSREAGNYEQYF. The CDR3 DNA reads TGTGCCACCAGCAGAGAGGCCGGTAACTACGAGCAGTACTTC.

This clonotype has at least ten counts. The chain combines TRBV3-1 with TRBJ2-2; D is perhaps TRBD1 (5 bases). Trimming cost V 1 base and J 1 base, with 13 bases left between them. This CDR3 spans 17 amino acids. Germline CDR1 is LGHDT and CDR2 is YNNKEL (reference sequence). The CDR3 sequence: CASSQVIDSLNTGELFF. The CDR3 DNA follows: TGTGCCAGCAGCCAAGTAATAGACAGTTTGAACACCGGGGAGCTGTTTTTT.

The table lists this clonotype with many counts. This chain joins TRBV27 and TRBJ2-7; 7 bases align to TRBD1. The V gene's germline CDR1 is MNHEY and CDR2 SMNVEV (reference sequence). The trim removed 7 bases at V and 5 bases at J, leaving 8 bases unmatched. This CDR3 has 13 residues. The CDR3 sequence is CASIPTGTNEQYF. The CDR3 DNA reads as TGTGCCAGCATTCCGACAGGGACAAACGAGCAGTACTTC.

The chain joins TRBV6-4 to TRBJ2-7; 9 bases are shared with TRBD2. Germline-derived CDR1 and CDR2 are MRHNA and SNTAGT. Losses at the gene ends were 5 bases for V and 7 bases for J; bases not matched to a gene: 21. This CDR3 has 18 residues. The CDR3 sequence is CASSSFGLAPVGWDEQYF. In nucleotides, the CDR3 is TGTGCCAGCAGTTCATTCGGACTAGCGCCCGTCGGGTGGGATGAGCAGTACTTC.

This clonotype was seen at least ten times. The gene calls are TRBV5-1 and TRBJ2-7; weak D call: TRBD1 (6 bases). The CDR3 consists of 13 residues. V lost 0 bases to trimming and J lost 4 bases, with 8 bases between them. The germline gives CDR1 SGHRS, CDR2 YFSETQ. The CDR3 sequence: CASSLDREYEQYF. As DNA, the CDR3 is TGCGCCAGCAGCTTGGACAGGGAGTACGAGCAGTACTTC.

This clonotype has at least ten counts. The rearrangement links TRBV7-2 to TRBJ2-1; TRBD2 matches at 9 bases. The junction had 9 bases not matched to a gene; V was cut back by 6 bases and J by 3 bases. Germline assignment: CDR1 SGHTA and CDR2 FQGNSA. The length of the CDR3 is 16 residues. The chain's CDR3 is CASRPSDSGSYNEQFF. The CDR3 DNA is TGTGCCAGCAGGCCCTCGGATAGCGGGAGCTACAATGAGCAGTTCTTC. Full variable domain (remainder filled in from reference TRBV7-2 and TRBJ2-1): GAGVSQSPSNKVTEKGKDVELRCDPISGHTALYWYRQSLGQGLEFLIYFQGNSAPDKSGLPSDRFSAERTGGSVSTLTIQRTQQEDSAVYLCASRPSDSGSYNEQFFGPGTRLTVL.

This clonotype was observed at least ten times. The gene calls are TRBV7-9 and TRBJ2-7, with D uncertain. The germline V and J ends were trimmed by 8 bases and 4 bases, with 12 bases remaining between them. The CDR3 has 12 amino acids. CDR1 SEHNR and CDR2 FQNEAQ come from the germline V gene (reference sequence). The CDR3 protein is CASGRLGYEQYF. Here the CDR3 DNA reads TGTGCCAGCGGTCGTCTTGGGTACGAGCAGTACTTC.

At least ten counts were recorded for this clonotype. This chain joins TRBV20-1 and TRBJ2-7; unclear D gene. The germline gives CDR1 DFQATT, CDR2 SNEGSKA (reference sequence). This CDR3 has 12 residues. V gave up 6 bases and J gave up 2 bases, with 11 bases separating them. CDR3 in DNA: TGCAGTGCCCCAGACCTTGCCTACGAGCAGTACTTC. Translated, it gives CSAPDLAYEQYF.

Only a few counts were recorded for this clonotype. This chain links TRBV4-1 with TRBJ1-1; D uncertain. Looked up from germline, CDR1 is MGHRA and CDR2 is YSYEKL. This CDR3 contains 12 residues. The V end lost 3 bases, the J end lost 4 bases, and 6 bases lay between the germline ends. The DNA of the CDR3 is TGCGCCAGCAGCCACCAGGCCACTGAAGCTTTCTTT. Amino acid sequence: CASSHQATEAFF.

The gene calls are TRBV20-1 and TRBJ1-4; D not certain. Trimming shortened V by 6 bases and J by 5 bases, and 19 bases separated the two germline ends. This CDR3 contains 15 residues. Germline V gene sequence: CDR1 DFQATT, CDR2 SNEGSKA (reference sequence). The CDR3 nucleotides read TGCAGTGCCCGGGCTGGAAGTTTTAGGAATGAAAAACTGTTTTTT. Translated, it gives CSARAGSFRNEKLFF.

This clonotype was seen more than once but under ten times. As DNA, the CDR3 is TGTGCCAGCAGCTTAGGGTACAGGTCCTACAATGAGCAGTTCTTC. This encodes CASSLGYRSYNEQFF. The rearrangement joins TRBV6-1 to TRBJ2-1, with D possibly matching TRBD1 (5 bases). The ends were cut back, 6 bases at V and 1 base at J, with 13 bases in the middle. From germline, CDR1 is MNHNS and CDR2 SASEGT. This CDR3 region has 15 residues.

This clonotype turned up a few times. This CDR3 reads CASSWTVGGELFF. CDR3 in DNA: TGTGCCAGCAGCTGGACAGTTGGAGGGGAGCTGTTTTTT. V usage is TRBV7-3 and J usage is TRBJ2-2; tentative D call: TRBD1 (6 bases). CDR3 length: 13 amino acids. The germline V gene has CDR1 SGHTA and CDR2 FQGTGA. V was clipped by 4 bases and J by 8 bases, with 11 bases between them.

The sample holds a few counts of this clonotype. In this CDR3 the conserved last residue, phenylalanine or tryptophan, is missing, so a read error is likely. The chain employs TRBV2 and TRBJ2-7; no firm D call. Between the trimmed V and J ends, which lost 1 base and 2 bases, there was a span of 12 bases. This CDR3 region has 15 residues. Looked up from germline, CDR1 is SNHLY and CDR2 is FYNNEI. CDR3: CASSEVSGVAYEQYS. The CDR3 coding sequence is TGTGCCAGCAGTGAAGTATCCGGCGTAGCCTACGAGCAGTACTCC.

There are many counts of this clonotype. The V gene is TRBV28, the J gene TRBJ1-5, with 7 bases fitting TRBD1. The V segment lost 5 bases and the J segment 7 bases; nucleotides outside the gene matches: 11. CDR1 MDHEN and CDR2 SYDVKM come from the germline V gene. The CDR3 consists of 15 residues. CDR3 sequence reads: CASSPTGYVLQPQHF. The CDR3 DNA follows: TGTGCCAGCAGTCCGACAGGGTACGTGCTACAGCCCCAGCATTTT.

In DNA, the CDR3 is TGTGCCAGTCGCGGGAGGGCCAACGAGCAGTACTTC. Its protein is CASRGRANEQYF. V gene TRBV19 combines with J gene TRBJ2-7; 9 nucleotides match TRBD2. The length of the CDR3 is 12 residues. The germline CDR1 and CDR2 sequences are LNHDA and SQIVND (reference sequence). J gave up 5 bases and V 8 bases, and 4 bases lay outside the gene matches.

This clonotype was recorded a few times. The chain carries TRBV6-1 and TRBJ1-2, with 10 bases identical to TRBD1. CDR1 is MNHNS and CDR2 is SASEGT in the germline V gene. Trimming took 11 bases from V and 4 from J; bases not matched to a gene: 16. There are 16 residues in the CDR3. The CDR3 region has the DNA TGTGCCTTCCACCCCGACAGGGGGCAAGACCGCTATGGCTACACCTTC. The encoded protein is CAFHPDRGQDRYGYTF.

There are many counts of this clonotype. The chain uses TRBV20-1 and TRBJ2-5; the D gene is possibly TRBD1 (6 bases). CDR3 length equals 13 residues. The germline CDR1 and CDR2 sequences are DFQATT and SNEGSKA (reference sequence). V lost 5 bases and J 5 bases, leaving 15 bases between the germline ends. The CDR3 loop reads CSAVRPQGETQYF. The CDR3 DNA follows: TGCAGTGCTGTAAGACCCCAGGGGGAGACCCAGTACTTC.

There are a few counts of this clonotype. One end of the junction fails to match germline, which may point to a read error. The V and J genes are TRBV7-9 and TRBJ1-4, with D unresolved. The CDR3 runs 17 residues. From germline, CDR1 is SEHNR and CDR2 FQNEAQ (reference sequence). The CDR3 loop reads CAGSSHGWAVTNEKLFF. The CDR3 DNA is TGTGCCGGCAGCTCCCATGGGTGGGCGGTGACTAATGAAAAACTGTTTTTT.

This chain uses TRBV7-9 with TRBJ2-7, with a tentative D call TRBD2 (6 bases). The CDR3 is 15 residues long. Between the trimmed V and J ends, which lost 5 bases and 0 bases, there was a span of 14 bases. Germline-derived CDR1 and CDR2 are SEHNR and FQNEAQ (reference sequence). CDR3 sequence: CASSLLAPSSYEQYF. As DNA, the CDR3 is TGTGCCAGCAGCCTACTAGCACCGAGCTCCTACGAGCAGTACTTC.

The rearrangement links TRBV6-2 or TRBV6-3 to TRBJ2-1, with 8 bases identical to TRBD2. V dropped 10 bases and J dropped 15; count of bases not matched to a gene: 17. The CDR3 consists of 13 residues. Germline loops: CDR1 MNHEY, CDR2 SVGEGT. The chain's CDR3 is CATALAQRGYRFF. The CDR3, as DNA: TGTGCCACCGCCCTGGCTCAGCGGGGGTATCGGTTCTTC.

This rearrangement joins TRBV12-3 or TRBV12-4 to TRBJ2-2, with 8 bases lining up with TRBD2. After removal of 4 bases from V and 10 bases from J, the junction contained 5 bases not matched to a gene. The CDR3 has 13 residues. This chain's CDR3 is CASSSTAGAELFF. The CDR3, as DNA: TGTGCCAGCAGTTCCACAGCGGGAGCGGAGCTGTTTTTT.